This entry lists 5 T cell receptor beta chains sequenced from one sample in a study of T-cell reconstitution after alpha-beta-depleted transplantation in children. Molecular barcoding with unique molecular identifiers was used for the TCRbeta library. TCRdb passed the PCR reads through MiXCR, listing each CDR3 protein once. The data contain hundreds of thousands of distinct CDR3 sequences, under 15% of them seen just once; the ten biggest clones take up around 2.2%. This specimen was PBMCs, mostly from graft donor cells, taken 360 days after TCRalphabeta/CD19-depleted stem cell transplant. All receptors come from a male patient aged 5 to 17 who had a stem cell transplant for acute myeloid leukemia, so the T cells may come from the graft donor.

This clonotype was counted between two and nine times. The chain recombines TRBV29-1 with TRBJ2-1; D not resolved. The length of the CDR3 is 12 residues. V lost 4 bases and J 5 bases, leaving 9 bases between the germline ends. Germline V lookup: CDR1 SQVTM, CDR2 ANQGSEA. The CDR3 sequence is CSVGRVDNEQFF. In nucleotides, the CDR3 is TGCAGCGTTGGCCGGGTAGACAATGAGCAGTTCTTC.

This chain connects TRBV28 to TRBJ2-5; no reliable D call. The CDR3 consists of 12 residues. CDR1 and CDR2 from the germline V gene are MDHEN and SYDVKM. Deletions cut 10 bases from V and 5 bases from J, with 14 bases between. The CDR3 spells CATRGGWETQYF. The CDR3 DNA sequence: TGTGCCACGCGAGGTGGTTGGGAGACCCAGTACTTC.

For this clonotype: A much more abundant neighbour one base away suggests this may be a read error. V usage is TRBV2 and J usage is TRBJ2-1, with 7 bases aligning to TRBD1. CDR1 SNHLY and CDR2 FYNNEI come from the germline V gene. This CDR3 contains 13 residues. CDR3 in DNA: TGTGCCATCCGGGACAGACCCTACAATGAGCATTTCTTC. This codes for CAIRDRPYNEHFF.

CDR3 sequence reads: CASSLFLAGGLDVSTGELFF. The CDR3 coding sequence is TGTGCCAGCAGCTTGTTTCTAGCGGGGGGACTTGATGTGTCCACCGGGGAGCTGTTTTTT. The chain is built from TRBV11-2 and TRBJ2-2; 11 bases are a match to TRBD2. Germline loops: CDR1 SGHAT, CDR2 FQNNGV. With 3 bases clipped from V and 4 bases from J, the junction kept 16 bases outside the gene matches. The CDR3 is 20 residues long.

This clonotype was seen a handful of times. The chain is built from TRBV20-1 and TRBJ2-7; D unclear. The germline V gene has CDR1 DFQATT and CDR2 SNEGSKA (reference sequence). The CDR3 extends over 13 amino acids. V was cut by 3 bases and J by 7 bases, with 16 bases left in between. This chain's CDR3 is CSASITVPHEQYF. The CDR3 nucleotides read TGCAGTGCTAGTATCACAGTTCCGCATGAGCAGTACTTC.